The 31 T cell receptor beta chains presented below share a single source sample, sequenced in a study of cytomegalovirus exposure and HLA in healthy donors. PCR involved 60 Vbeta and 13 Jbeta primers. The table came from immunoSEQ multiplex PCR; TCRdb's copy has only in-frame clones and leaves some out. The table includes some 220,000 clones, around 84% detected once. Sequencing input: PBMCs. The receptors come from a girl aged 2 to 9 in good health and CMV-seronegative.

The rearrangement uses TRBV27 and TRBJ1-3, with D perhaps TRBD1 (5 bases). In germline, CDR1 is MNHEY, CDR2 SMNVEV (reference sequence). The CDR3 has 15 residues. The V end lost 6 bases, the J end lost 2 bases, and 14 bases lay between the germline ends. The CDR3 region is CASSPTGGTGNTIYF. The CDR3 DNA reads TGTGCCAGCAGCCCCACCGGGGGGACTGGAAACACCATATATTTT.

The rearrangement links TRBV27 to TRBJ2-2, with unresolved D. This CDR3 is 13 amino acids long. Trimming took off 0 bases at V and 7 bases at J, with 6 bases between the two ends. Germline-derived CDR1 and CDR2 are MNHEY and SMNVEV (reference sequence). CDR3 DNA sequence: TGTGCCAGCAGTTTATCAAGAGACGGGGAGCTGTTTTTT. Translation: CASSLSRDGELFF.

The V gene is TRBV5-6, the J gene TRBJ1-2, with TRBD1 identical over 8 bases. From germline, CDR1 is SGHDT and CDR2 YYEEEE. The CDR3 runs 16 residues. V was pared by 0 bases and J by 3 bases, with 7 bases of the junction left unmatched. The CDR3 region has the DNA TGTGCCAGCAGCTTGGTCTCGGGACAGGAATACTATGGCTACACCTTC. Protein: CASSLVSGQEYYGYTF.

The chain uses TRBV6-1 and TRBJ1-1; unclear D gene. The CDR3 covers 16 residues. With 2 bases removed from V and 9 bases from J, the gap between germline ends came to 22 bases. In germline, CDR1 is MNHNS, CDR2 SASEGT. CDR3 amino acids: CASSESWEGVTGKAFF. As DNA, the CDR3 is TGTGCCAGCAGTGAATCCTGGGAGGGTGTTACGGGAAAAGCTTTCTTT.

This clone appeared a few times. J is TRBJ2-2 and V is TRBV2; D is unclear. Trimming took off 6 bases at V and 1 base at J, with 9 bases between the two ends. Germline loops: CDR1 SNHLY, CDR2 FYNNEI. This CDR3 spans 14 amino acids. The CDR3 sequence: CASRENGNTGELFF. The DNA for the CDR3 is TGTGCCAGCAGGGAGAACGGGAACACCGGGGAGCTGTTTTTT.

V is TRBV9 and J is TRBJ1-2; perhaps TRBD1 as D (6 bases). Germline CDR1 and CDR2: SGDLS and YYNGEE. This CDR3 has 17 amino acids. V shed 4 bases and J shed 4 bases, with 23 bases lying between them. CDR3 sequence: CASSPRGGVLMGYGYTF. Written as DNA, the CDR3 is TGTGCCAGCAGCCCACGGGGGGGCGTATTAATGGGCTATGGCTACACCTTC.

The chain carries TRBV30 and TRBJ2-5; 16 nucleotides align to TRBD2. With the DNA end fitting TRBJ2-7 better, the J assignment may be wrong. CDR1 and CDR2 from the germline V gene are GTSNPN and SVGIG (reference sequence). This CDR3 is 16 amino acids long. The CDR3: CAWGGLAGGRSYEQYF. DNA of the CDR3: TGTGCCTGGGGGGGACTAGCGGGAGGGAGGTCCTACGAGCAGTACTTC.

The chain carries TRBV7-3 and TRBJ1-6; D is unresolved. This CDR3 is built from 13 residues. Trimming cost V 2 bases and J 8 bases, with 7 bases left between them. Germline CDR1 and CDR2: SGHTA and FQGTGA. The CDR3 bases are TGTGCCAGCAGCTTAGGGAGGGATTCACCCCTCCACTTT. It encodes CASSLGRDSPLHF.

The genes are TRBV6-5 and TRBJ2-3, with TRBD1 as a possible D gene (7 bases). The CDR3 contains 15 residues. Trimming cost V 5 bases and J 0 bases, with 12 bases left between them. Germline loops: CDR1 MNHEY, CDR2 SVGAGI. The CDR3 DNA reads TGTGCCAGCAGTGCGCGGGACAGTAGCACAGATACGCAGTATTTT. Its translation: CASSARDSSTDTQYF.

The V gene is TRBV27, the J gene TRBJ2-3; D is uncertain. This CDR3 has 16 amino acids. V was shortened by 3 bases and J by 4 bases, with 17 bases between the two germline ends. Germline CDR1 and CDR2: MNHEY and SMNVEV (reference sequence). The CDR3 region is CASSFLSRLESDTQYF. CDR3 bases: TGTGCCAGCAGTTTTCTCTCGCGCCTTGAGTCAGATACGCAGTATTTT.

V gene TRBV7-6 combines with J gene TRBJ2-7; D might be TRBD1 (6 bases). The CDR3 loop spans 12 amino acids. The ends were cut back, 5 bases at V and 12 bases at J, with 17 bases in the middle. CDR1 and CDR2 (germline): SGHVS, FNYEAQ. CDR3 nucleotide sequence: TGTGCCAGCAGCGAACTTACAGGGACGATGTACTTC. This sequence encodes CASSELTGTMYF.

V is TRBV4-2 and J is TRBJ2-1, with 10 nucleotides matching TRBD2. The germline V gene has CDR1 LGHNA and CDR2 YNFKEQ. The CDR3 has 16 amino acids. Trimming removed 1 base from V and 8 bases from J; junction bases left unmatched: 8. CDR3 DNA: TGTGCCAGCAGCCAAGTAAGTCTAGCGGGAGAGCATGAGCAGTTCTTC. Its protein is CASSQVSLAGEHEQFF.

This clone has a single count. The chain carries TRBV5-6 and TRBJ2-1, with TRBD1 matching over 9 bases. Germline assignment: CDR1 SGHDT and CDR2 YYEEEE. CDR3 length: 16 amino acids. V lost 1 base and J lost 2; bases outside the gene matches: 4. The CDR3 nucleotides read TGTGCCAGCAGCTTGACAGGGGGCGCGCCCTACAATGAGCAGTTCTTC. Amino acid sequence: CASSLTGGAPYNEQFF.

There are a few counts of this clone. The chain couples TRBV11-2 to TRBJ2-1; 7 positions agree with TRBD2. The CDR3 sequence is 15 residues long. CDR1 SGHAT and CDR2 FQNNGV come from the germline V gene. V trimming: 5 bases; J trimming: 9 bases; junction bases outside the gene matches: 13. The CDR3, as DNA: TGTGCCAGCAGCCTGCCCACTTTCGGGGGGAGTGAGCAGTTCTTC. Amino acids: CASSLPTFGGSEQFF.

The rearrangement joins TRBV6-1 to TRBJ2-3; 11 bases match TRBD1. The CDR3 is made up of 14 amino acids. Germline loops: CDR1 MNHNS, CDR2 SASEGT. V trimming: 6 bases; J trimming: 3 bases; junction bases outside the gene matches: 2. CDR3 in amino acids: CASRDRGRTDTQYF. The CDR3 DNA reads TGTGCCAGCAGGGACAGGGGGCGAACAGATACGCAGTATTTT.

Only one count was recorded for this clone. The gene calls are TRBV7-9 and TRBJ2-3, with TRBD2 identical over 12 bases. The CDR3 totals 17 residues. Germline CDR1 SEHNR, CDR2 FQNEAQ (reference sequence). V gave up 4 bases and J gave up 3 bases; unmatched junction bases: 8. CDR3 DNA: TGTGCCAGCAGCTCCATGACTAGCGGGAGAGGGACAGATACGCAGTATTTT. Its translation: CASSSMTSGRGTDTQYF.

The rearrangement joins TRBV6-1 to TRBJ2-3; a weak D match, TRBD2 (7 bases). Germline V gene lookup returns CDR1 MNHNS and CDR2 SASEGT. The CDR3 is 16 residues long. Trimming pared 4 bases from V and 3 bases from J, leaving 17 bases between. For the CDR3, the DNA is TGTGCCAGCAGTGCCCCGGGGGGCGCGAGGACAGATACGCAGTATTTT. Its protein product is CASSAPGGARTDTQYF.

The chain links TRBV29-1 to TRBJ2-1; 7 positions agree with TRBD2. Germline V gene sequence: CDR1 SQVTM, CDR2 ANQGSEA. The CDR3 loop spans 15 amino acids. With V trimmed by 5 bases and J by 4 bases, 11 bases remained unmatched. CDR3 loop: CSVSKSSGPYNEQFF. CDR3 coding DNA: TGCAGCGTTTCTAAATCTAGCGGACCTTACAATGAGCAGTTCTTC.

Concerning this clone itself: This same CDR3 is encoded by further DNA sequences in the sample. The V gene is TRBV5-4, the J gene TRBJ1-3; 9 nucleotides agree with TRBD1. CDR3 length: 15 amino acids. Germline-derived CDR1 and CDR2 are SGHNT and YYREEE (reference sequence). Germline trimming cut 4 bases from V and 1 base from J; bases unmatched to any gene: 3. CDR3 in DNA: TGTGCCAGCAGCCCCGGGACAGGGTCTGGAAACACCATATATTTT. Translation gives CASSPGTGSGNTIYF.

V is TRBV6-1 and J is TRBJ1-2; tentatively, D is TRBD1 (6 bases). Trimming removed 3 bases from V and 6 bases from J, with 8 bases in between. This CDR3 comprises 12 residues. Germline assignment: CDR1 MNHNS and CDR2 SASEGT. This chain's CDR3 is CASSEGAHGYTF. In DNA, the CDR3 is TGTGCCAGCAGTGAGGGGGCCCATGGCTACACCTTC.

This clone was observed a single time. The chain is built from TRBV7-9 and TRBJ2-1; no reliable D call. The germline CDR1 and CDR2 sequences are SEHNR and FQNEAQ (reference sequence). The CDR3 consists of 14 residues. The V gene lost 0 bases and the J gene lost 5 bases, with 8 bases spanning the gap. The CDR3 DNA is TGTGCCAGCAGCTTAGCTGGCTCAAACAATGAGCAGTTCTTC. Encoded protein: CASSLAGSNNEQFF.

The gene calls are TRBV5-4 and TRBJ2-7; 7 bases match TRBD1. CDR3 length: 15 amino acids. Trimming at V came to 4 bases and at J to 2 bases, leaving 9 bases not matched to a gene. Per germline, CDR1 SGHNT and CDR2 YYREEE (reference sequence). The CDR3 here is CASSTFGDRTYEQYF. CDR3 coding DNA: TGTGCCAGCAGCACTTTTGGGGACAGAACCTACGAGCAGTACTTC.

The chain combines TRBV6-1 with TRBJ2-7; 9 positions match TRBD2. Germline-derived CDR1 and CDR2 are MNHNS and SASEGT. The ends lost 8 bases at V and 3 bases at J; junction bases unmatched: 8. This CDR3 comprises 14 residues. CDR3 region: CASSPSGIIYEQYF. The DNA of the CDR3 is TGTGCCAGCTCCCCTAGCGGGATCATCTACGAGCAGTACTTC.

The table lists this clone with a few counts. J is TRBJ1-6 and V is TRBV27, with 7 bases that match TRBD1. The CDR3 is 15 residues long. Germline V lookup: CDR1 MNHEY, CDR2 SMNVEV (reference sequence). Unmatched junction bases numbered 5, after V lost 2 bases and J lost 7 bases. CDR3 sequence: CASSLGGGLNSPLHF. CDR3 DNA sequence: TGTGCCAGCAGTTTAGGAGGGGGCCTAAATTCACCCCTCCACTTT.

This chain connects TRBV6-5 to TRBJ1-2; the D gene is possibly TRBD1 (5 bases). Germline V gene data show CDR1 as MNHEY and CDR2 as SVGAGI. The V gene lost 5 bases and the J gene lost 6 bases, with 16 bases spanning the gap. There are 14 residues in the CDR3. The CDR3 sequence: CASSKTGGTHGYTF. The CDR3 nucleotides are TGTGCCAGCAGTAAGACTGGAGGGACCCATGGCTACACCTTC.

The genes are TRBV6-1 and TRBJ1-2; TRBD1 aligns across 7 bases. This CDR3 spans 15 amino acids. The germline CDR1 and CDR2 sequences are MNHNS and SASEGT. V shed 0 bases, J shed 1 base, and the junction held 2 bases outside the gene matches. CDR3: CASSEAGTVNYGYTF. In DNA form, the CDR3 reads TGTGCCAGCAGTGAAGCCGGGACAGTTAACTATGGCTACACCTTC.

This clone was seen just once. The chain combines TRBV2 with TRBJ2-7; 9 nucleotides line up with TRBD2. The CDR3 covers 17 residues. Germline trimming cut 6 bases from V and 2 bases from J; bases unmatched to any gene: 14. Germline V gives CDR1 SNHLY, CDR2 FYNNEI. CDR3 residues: CASRVRGLTSGPYEQYF. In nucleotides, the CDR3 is TGTGCCAGCAGAGTTAGGGGTTTGACTAGCGGCCCCTACGAGCAGTACTTC.

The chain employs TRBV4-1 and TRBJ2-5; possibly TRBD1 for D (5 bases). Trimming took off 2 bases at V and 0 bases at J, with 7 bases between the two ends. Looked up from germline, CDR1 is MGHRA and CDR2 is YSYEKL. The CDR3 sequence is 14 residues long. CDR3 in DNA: TGCGCCAGCAGCCAAAGGACAAACCAAGAGACCCAGTACTTC. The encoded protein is CASSQRTNQETQYF.

CDR3 nucleotide sequence: TGTGCCAGCATTACAGGGGGGACAGGGGAATCTCTCCTCCACTTT. Amino acid sequence: CASITGGTGESLLHF. This chain links TRBV6-1 with TRBJ1-6; 10 nucleotides agree with TRBD1. Germline-derived CDR1 and CDR2 are MNHNS and SASEGT. J was trimmed by 15 bases and V by 7 bases; bases with no gene match: 15. CDR3 length: 15 residues.

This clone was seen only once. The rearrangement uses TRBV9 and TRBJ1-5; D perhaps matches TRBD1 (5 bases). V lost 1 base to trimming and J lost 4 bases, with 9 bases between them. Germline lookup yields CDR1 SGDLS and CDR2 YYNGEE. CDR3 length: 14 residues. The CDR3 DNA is TGTGCCAGCAGCGTATCGGGGGGTAATCAGCCCCAGCATTTT. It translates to CASSVSGGNQPQHF.

CDR3 amino acids: CASPSLAPGALGETQYF. Here the CDR3 DNA reads TGCGCCAGCCCATCACTTGCCCCAGGGGCCCTTGGAGAGACCCAGTACTTC. J is TRBJ2-5 and V is TRBV5-1; maybe TRBD1 (6 bases). The germline V gene encodes CDR1 SGHRS and CDR2 YFSETQ. The CDR3 is made up of 17 amino acids. V lost 7 bases to trimming and J lost 4 bases, with 26 bases between them.